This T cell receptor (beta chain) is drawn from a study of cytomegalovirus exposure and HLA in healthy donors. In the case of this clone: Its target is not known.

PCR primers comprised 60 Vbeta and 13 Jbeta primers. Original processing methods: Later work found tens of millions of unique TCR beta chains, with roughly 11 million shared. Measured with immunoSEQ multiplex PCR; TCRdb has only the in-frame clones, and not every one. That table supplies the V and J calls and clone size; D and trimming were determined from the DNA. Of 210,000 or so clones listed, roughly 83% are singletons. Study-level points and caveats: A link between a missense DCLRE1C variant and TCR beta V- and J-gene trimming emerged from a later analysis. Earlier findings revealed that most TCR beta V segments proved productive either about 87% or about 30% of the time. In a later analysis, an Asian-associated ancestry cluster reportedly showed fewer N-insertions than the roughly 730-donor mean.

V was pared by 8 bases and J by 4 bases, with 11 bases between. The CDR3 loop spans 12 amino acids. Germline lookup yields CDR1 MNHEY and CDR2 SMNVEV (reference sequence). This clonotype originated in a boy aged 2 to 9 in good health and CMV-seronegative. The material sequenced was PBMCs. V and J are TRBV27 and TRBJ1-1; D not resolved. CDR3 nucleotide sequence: TGTGCCAGCTACGGGGTTAGCACTGAAGCTTTCTTT. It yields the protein CASYGVSTEAFF.